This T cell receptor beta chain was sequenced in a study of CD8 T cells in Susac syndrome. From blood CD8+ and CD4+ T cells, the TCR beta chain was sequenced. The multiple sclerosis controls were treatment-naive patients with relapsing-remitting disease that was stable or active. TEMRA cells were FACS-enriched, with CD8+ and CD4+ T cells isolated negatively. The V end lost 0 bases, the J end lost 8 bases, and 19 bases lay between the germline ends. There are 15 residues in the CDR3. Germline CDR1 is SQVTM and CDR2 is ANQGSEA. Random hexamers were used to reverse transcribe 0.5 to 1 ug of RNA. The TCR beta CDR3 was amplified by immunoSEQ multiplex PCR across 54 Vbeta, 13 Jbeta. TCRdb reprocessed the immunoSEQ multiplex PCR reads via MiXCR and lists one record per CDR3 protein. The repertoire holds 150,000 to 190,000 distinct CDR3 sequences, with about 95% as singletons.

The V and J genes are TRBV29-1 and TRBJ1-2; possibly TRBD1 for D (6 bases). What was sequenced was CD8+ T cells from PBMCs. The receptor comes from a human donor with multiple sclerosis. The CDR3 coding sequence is TGCAGCGTTGAAGATCAGGAGGTCCACACAGGGGGCTACACCTTC. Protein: CSVEDQEVHTGGYTF.